A single sample gave rise to the 4 T cell receptor beta chains below, sequenced in a study of T cell responses to AZD1222 COVID-19 vaccine. TCRdb keeps only in-frame clones here, not all; method: immunoSEQ multiplex PCR. The sample has roughly 100,000 clones, 88% seen once. Material: peripheral blood, obtained on day 0 of AZD1222 vaccination. These receptors came from an adult in good health.

The V gene is TRBV4-3, the J gene TRBJ1-4; tentatively, D is TRBD1 (5 bases). The V end lost 4 bases, the J end lost 8 bases, and 11 bases lay between the germline ends. Per germline, CDR1 LGHNA and CDR2 YSLEER. The CDR3 runs 13 residues. This CDR3 reads CASSLGAGEKLFF. The CDR3 DNA sequence: TGCGCCAGCAGCCTCGGGGCTGGGGAAAAACTGTTTTTT.

The rearrangement joins TRBV19 to TRBJ2-5; 7 bases align to TRBD1. Losses at the gene ends were 2 bases for V and 3 bases for J; bases not matched to a gene: 6. Germline CDR1 LNHDA, CDR2 SQIVND (reference sequence). The CDR3 covers 15 residues. The CDR3 DNA is TGTGCCAGTAGTATATCAGGGACAGCAAAAGAGACCCAGTACTTC. Its translation is CASSISGTAKETQYF. The variable domain in full, with the rest retrieved from reference TRBV19 and TRBJ2-5, is DGGITQSPKYLFRKEGQNVTLSCEQNLNHDAMYWYRQDPGQGLRLIYYSQIVNDFQKGDIAEGYSVSREKKESFPLTVTSAQKNPTAFYLCASSISGTAKETQYFGPGTRLLVL.

This clone was counted a single time. This sequence joins TRBV2 and TRBJ1-5; D may be TRBD1 (5 bases). The CDR3 length is 14 residues. The V end lost 4 bases, the J end lost 5 bases, and 12 bases lay between the germline ends. Germline CDR1 reads SNHLY; CDR2 reads FYNNEI. This CDR3 is CASSGGVRDQPQHF. In DNA form, the CDR3 reads TGTGCCAGCAGTGGAGGAGTCAGGGATCAGCCCCAGCATTTT.

The rearrangement links TRBV3-1 (or the pseudogene TRBV3-2) to TRBJ2-1; 8 bases fit TRBD1. Germline trimming cut 0 bases from V and 7 bases from J; bases unmatched to any gene: 14. The CDR3 runs to 18 residues. The germline gives CDR1 LGHDT, CDR2 YNNKEL (reference sequence). The CDR3 loop reads CASSQDLGDRWGSNEQFF. As DNA, the CDR3 is TGTGCCAGCAGCCAAGATTTGGGGGACAGGTGGGGATCAAATGAGCAGTTCTTC.